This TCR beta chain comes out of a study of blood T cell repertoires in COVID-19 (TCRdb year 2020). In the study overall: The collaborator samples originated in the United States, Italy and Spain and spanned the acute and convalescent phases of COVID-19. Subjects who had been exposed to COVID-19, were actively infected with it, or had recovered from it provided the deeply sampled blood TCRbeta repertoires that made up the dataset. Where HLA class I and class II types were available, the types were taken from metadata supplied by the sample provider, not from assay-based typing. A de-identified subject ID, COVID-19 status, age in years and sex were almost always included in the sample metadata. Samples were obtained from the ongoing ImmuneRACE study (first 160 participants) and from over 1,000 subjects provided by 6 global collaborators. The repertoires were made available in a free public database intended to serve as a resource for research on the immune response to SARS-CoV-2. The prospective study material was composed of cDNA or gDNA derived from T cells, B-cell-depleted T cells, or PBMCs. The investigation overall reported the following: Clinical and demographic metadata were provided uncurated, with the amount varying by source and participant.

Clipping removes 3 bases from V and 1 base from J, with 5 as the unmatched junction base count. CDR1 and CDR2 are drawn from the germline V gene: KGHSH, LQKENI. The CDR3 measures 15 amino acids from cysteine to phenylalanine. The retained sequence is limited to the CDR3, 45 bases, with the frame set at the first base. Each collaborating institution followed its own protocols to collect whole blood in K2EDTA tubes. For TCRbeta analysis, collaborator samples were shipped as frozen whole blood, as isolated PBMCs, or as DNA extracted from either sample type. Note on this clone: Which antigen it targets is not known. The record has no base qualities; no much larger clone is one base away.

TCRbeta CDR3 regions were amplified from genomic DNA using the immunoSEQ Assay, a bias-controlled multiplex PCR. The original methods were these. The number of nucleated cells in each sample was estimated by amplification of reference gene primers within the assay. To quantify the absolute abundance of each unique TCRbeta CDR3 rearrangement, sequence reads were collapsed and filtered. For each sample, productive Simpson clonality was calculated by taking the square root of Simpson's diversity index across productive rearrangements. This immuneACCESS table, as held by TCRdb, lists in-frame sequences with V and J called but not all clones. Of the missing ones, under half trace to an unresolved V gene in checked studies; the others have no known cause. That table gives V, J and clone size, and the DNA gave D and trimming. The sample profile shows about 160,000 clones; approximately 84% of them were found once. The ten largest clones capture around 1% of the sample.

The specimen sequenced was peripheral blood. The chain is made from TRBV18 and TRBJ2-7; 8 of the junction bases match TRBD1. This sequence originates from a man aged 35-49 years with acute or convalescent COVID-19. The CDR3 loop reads CASSPRDRGSYEQYF. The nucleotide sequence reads TGTGCCAGCTCACCCAGAGACAGGGGATCCTACGAGCAGTACTTC.